A single count supports the clone carrying this T cell receptor (beta chain). Its specificity is unknown. These data are taken from a study of cytomegalovirus exposure and HLA in healthy donors. Study background: Samples from HLA-typed donors yielded about 80 million unique TCRs in an early data release.

This CDR3 has 16 amino acids. Trimming left V 3 bases short and J 2 bases short, with 17 bases between. Per germline, CDR1 LGHNA and CDR2 YNFKEQ. The PCR made use of 60 Vbeta and 13 Jbeta primers. TCRdb's copy holds only in-frame clones and misses some; the assay was immunoSEQ multiplex PCR. The repertoire holds about 190,000 clones, with 80% to 85% as singletons. Findings of the study overall: Later analysis identified about 15,000 TCR beta sequences associated with HLA alleles, using a false discovery rate threshold of 0.05. High specificity and sensitivity for cytomegalovirus status were reported for the classifier.

The sequence came from a woman aged 30 to 39 in good health and CMV-seronegative. The chain uses TRBV4-2 and TRBJ2-7, with D possibly matching TRBD2 (6 bases). Sequencing input: PBMCs. The CDR3 coding sequence is TGTGCCAGCAGCCAGCAGTACGAGGACTATACCTACGAGCAGTACTTC. It encodes CASSQQYEDYTYEQYF.